This T cell receptor (beta chain) was identified during a study of identical twins. Study-wide results and caveats: Excess sharing by twins proved weaker in beta out-of-frame sequences. Modeled out-of-frame TCR alpha sharing in monozygotic twins fell below observed levels.

TCRdb reanalysed the 5' RACE reads using MiXCR and keeps one entry per CDR3 protein. This sample carries approximately 300,000 distinct CDR3 sequences, more than 8% of them seen once, and the ten largest clones take approximately 7%. V was pared by 7 bases and J by 4 bases, with 10 bases of the junction left unmatched. The CDR3 has 14 residues. Looked up from germline, CDR1 is SQVTM and CDR2 is ANQGSEA. This clonotype was counted a few times. Its antigen is undetermined. The same specimen was also included in a second study, on yellow fever vaccine responses in identical twins.

This TCR derives from a woman aged 18-30 years in good health. The sequencing input was CD8+ T cells sorted from blood. The chain carries TRBV29-1 and TRBJ1-1, with 9 bases lining up with TRBD1. CDR3 in DNA: TGCAGCGGTATCCCACAGGGGGCAGGCACTGAAGCTTTCTTT. It encodes CSGIPQGAGTEAFF.